Following are 14 T cell receptor beta chains from one sample sequenced in a study of blood T cell repertoires in COVID-19. Assay used: immunoSEQ multiplex PCR; TCRdb lists only in-frame clones, some missing. The sample records about 89,000 clones, more than 80% being singletons. The sequencing input was peripheral blood. These receptors all stem from a woman older than 75 with acute or convalescent COVID-19.

This chain joins TRBV6-5 and TRBJ2-7; TRBD2 might be the D (5 bases). V gave up 5 bases and J gave up 0 bases, with 11 bases separating them. Germline V gene lookup returns CDR1 MNHEY and CDR2 SVGAGI. The CDR3 is made up of 14 amino acids. In nucleotides, the CDR3 is TGTGCCAGCAGTACCCCGGGAATCTCCTACGAGCAGTACTTC. It yields the protein CASSTPGISYEQYF.

The CDR3 sequence: CALSINRDRGVYGYTF. The CDR3 coding sequence is TGTGCCTTATCAATCAACCGGGACAGGGGAGTCTATGGCTACACCTTC. The genes are TRBV30 and TRBJ1-2; the match to TRBD1 covers 10 bases. This CDR3 contains 16 residues. Per the germline V gene, CDR1 is GTSNPN and CDR2 is SVGIG (reference sequence). Unmatched junction bases numbered 15, after V lost 7 bases and J lost 4 bases.

The chain joins TRBV19 to TRBJ2-1; tentatively, D is TRBD1 (6 bases). Looked up from germline, CDR1 is LNHDA and CDR2 is SQIVND (reference sequence). Deletions cut 7 bases from V and 0 bases from J, with 13 bases between. This CDR3 has 15 residues. This CDR3 is CASTRGRSSYNEQFF. The CDR3, as DNA: TGTGCCAGTACCAGGGGCAGGAGCTCCTACAATGAGCAGTTCTTC.

The V gene is TRBV7-6, the J gene TRBJ1-3; the match to TRBD1 covers 9 bases. The CDR3 extends over 16 amino acids. Germline V gene lookup returns CDR1 SGHVS and CDR2 FNYEAQ. J was trimmed by 4 bases and V by 2 bases; bases with no gene match: 6. CDR3: CASSLFATGGGNTIYF. The CDR3 DNA reads as TGTGCCAGCAGCTTATTCGCCACAGGGGGCGGAAACACCATATATTTT.

This clone was counted once. The chain joins TRBV19 to TRBJ2-5; 9 bases are shared with TRBD1. Unmatched junction bases numbered 5, after V lost 4 bases and J lost 5 bases. Germline lookup yields CDR1 LNHDA and CDR2 SQIVND (reference sequence). The CDR3 runs to 14 residues. CDR3 sequence: CASSRMTGGETQYF. The CDR3 DNA is TGTGCCAGTAGTAGAATGACAGGGGGGGAGACCCAGTACTTC.

The chain employs TRBV5-1 and TRBJ2-3; TRBD1 matches 11 bases. Germline CDR1 is SGHRS and CDR2 is YFSETQ. Trimming cost V 4 bases and J 6 bases; bases outside gene matches: 7. The CDR3 is 15 residues long. The CDR3 DNA follows: TGCGCCAGCAGCGGATCCGGGACAGGGGGTGATACGCAGTATTTT. It encodes CASSGSGTGGDTQYF.

This clone was counted a single time. V usage is TRBV15 and J usage is TRBJ1-6; TRBD1 agrees at 7 bases. The CDR3 runs 16 residues. The trim removed 4 bases at V and 7 bases at J, leaving 10 bases unmatched. Germline loops: CDR1 LNHNV, CDR2 YYDKDF (reference sequence). The CDR3 spells CATSTPRQGYNSPLHF. For the CDR3, the DNA is TGTGCCACCAGCACTCCTAGACAGGGTTACAATTCACCCCTCCACTTT. The full variable domain, with the rest looked up from reference TRBV15 and TRBJ1-6, is DAMVIQNPRYQVTQFGKPVTLSCSQTLNHNVMYWYQQKSSQAPKLLFHYYDKDFNNEADTPDNFQSRRPNTSFCFLDIRSPGLGDTAMYLCATSTPRQGYNSPLHFGNGTRLTVT.

The V and J genes are TRBV1 and TRBJ1-3; no DNA check was done on the table's D call, TRBD1. TRBV1 is a documented pseudogene. This CDR3 is 19 amino acids long. The CDR3 reads CTSSQDRVGQALSGNTIYF. The CDR3, as DNA: TGCACCAGCAGCCAAGATAGAGTCGGACAGGCCCTCTCTGGAAACACCATATATTTT.

The CDR3 loop reads CASSPGGRQPQHF. CDR3 DNA: TGTGCCAGCAGCCCAGGGGGGAGGCAGCCCCAGCATTTT. The rearrangement uses TRBV7-2 and TRBJ1-5, with 7 bases identical to TRBD1. J was trimmed by 7 bases and V by 5 bases; bases with no gene match: 5. CDR1 SGHTA and CDR2 FQGNSA come from the germline V gene. This CDR3 comprises 13 residues.

The chain is built from TRBV7-6 and TRBJ2-1, with 8 bases identical to TRBD2. The CDR3 has 15 residues. Looked up from germline, CDR1 is SGHVS and CDR2 is FNYEAQ. V dropped 4 bases and J dropped 6; count of bases not matched to a gene: 8. This CDR3 reads CASSSTGTRGNEQFF. CDR3 nucleotide sequence: TGTGCCAGCAGCTCGACCGGGACTAGAGGCAATGAGCAGTTCTTC.

To note about this clone: The junction departs from the called germline gene at one end, perhaps through a read error. This sequence joins TRBV2 and TRBJ2-7; 11 bases are shared with TRBD2. CDR3 length equals 14 residues. The germline gives CDR1 SNHLY, CDR2 FYNNEI. CDR3 nucleotides: TGTGCCAGCAGTGAGGATCGACTAGCGGGACTTCTGGACTTC. It translates to CASSEDRLAGLLDF. Supplemented by reference TRBV2 and TRBJ2-7, the full variable domain reads EPEVTQTPSHQVTQMGQEVILRCVPISNHLYFYWYRQILGQKVEFLVSFYNNEISEKSEIFDDQFSVERPDGSNFTLKIRSTKLEDSAMYFCASSEDRLAGLLDFGPGTRLTVT.

The chain combines TRBV18 with TRBJ2-7; D may be TRBD1 (6 bases). V shed 3 bases and J shed 4 bases, with 22 bases lying between them. The CDR3 covers 17 residues. Germline CDR1 KGHSH, CDR2 LQKENI. The CDR3 coding sequence is TGTGCCAGCTCACCGGCAGGGGTGGGCCCTTTAGGGTACGAGCAGTACTTC. Its protein is CASSPAGVGPLGYEQYF.

The chain recombines TRBV4-1 with TRBJ2-7; tentatively, D is TRBD1 (7 bases). This CDR3 is 18 amino acids long. CDR1 and CDR2 (germline): MGHRA, YSYEKL. V gave up 0 bases and J gave up 7 bases, with 25 bases separating them. The CDR3 region has the DNA TGCGCCAGCAGCCAAGATAATTTTGCAGGGGGGCCTTTGGAAGAGCAGTACTTC. It is translated as CASSQDNFAGGPLEEQYF.

V gene TRBV7-9 combines with J gene TRBJ2-5, with a possible D match to TRBD2 (6 bases). The V end lost 0 bases, the J end lost 3 bases, and 14 bases lay between the germline ends. The CDR3 spans 16 residues. CDR1 is SEHNR, CDR2 FQNEAQ, per germline (reference sequence). The CDR3 here is CASSLAQWGDEETQYF. In DNA, the CDR3 is TGTGCCAGCAGCTTAGCGCAATGGGGGGACGAAGAGACCCAGTACTTC.